What follows is one T cell receptor beta chain and its context. This sample stems from a study of control samples from healthy donors and cancer patients. Method: immunoSEQ multiplex PCR; TCRdb's copy keeps in-frame clones and lacks some. Of 140,000 to 150,000 clones in the sample, over 85% were seen once. Per the germline V gene, CDR1 is SGHAT and CDR2 is FQNNGV. V lost 1 base to trimming and J lost 5 bases; unmatched junction nucleotides: 4. CDR3 length: 14 amino acids. The V gene is TRBV11-2, the J gene TRBJ1-2; 7 nucleotides align to TRBD1. The receptor comes from a man younger than 35 in good health. Sequenced sample: blood. CDR3 loop: CASSLAGGRYGYTF. In DNA form, the CDR3 reads TGTGCCAGCAGCTTAGCAGGGGGAAGATATGGCTACACCTTC.